The sequence of this T cell receptor (beta chain) was determined in a study of shared clonotypes between healthy human individuals. Regarding the study as a whole: Only blood samples were collected, and tissue repertoires likely differ. Sharing across four donors was highest in naive CD4 (roughly 5%) and lowest in memory CD8 (around 0.4%).

Cells designated naive CD8 were CD45RO-negative and were positively selected for CCR7, with terminally differentiated effector memory CD45RA+ cells excluded. Germline lookup yields CDR1 SEHNR and CDR2 FQNEAQ (reference sequence). The CDR3 length is 15 residues. J gave up 2 bases and V 5 bases, and 8 bases lay outside the gene matches. The assay was carried out at the deep level. Produced via immunoSEQ multiplex PCR; TCRdb's table is partial and in-frame only. This table holds roughly 890,000 clones, around 93% found once. A remark on this clone: No antigen is known for it.

The receptor was isolated from a man under 40 in good health. Sequences were obtained from naive CD8+ T cells sorted from blood. The chain is built from TRBV7-9 and TRBJ2-7, with 8 bases fitting TRBD2. The DNA for the CDR3 is TGTGCCAGCAGCCCCACCGGGACTAGGCCCTACGAGCAGTACTTC. This codes for CASSPTGTRPYEQYF.